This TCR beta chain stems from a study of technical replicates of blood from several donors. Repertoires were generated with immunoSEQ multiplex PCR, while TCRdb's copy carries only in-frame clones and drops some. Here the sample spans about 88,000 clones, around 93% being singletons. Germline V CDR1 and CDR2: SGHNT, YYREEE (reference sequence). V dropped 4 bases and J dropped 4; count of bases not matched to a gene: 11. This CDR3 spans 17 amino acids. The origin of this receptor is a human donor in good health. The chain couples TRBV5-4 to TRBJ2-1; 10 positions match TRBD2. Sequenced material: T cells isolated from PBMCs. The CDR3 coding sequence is TGTGCCAGCAGCCCTGATACCGGACTAGCGGAATACAATGAGCAGTTCTTC. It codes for CASSPDTGLAEYNEQFF.